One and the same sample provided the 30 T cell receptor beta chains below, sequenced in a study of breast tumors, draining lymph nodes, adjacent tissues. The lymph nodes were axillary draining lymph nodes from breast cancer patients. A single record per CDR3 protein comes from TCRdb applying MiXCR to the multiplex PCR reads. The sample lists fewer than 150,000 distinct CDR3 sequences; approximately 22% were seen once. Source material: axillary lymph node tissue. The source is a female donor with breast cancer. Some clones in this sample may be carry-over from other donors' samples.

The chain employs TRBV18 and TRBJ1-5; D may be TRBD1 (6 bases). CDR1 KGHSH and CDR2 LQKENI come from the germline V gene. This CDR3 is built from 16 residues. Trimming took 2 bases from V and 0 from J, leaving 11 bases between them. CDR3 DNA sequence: TGTGCCAGCTCACCAGGACAGACCCGTAGCAATCAGCCCCAGCATTTT. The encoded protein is CASSPGQTRSNQPQHF.

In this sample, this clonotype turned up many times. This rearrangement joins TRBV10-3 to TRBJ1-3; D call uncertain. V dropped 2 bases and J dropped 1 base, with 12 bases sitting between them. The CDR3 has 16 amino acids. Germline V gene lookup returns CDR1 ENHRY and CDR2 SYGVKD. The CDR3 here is CAISENGLGSGNTIYF. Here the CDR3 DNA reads TGTGCCATCAGTGAGAACGGACTGGGGTCTGGAAACACCATATATTTT.

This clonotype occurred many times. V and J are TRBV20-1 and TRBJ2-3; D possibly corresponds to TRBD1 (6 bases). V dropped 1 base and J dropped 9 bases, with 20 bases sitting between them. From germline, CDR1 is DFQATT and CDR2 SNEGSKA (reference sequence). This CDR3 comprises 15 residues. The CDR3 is CSARVGLTSQGTQYF. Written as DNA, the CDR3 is TGCAGTGCTAGAGTCGGACTCACCTCCCAGGGGACGCAGTATTTT.

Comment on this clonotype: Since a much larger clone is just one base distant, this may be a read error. CDR3 bases: TGTGCCGGCAGTTGGAGGAGGGACTTTTACAATGAGCAGTTCTTC. It specifies CAGSWRRDFYNEQFF. The chain links TRBV12-3 or TRBV12-4 to TRBJ2-1; possibly TRBD2 for D (6 bases). This CDR3 is built from 15 residues.

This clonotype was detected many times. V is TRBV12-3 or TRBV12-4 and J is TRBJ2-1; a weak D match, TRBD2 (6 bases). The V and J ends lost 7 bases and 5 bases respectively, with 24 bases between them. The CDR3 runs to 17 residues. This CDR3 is CASTLRPGGVLDNEQFF. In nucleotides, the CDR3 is TGTGCCAGCACCCTTCGCCCCGGAGGGGTCCTGGACAATGAGCAGTTCTTC.

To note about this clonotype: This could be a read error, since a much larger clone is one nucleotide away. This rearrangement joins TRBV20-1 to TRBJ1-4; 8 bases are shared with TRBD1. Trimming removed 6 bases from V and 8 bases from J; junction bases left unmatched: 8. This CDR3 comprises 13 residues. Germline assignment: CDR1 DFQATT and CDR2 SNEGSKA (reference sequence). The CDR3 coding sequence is TGCAGTGCACCGGACAGGGCCTGGGAAAAACTGTTTTTT. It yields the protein CSAPDRAWEKLFF.

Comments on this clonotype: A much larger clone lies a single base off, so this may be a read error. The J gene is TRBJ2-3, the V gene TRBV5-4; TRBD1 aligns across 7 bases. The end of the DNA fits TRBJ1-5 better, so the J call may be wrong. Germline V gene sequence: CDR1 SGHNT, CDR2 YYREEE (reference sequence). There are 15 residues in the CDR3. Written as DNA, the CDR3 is TGTGCCAGCGCCAGGGGGGGGCCTAGCACAGATACGCAGCATTTT. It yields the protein CASARGGPSTDTQHF.

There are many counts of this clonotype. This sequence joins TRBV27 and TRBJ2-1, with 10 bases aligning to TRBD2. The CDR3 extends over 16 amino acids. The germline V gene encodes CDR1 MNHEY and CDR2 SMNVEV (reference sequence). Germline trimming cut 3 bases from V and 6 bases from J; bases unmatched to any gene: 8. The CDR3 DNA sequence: TGTGCCAGCAGTTTCCTCAGCGGGAGGGGCGGCAATGAGCAGTTCTTC. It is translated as CASSFLSGRGGNEQFF.

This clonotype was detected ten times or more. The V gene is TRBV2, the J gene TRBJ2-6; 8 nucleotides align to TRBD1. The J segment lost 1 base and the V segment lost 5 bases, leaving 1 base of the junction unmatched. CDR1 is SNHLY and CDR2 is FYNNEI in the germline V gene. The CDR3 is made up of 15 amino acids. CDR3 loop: CASSRQGSGANVLTF. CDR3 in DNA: TGTGCCAGCAGTCGACAGGGGTCTGGGGCCAACGTCCTGACTTTC.

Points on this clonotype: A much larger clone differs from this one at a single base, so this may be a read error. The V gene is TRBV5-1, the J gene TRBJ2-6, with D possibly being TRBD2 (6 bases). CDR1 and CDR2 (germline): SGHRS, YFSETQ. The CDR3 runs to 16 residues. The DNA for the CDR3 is TGCGCCAGCAGCACGGGGACTTCCTCTGGGGCCAGCGTCCTGACTTTC. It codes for CASSTGTSSGASVLTF.

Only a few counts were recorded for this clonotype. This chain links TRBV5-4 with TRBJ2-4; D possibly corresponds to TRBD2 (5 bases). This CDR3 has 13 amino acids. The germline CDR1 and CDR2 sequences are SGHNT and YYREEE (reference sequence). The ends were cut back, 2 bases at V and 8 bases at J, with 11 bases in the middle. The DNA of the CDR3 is TGTGCCAGCAGCTTAGGACGGGGAGACATTCAGTACTTC. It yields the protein CASSLGRGDIQYF. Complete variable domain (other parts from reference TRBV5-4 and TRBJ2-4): ETGVTQSPTHLIKTRGQQVTLRCSSQSGHNTVSWYQQALGQGPQFIFQYYREEENGRGNFPPRFSGLQFPNYSSELNVNALELDDSALYLCASSLGRGDIQYFGAGTRLSVL.

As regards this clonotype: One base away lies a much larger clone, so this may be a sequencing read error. The CDR3 reads CASTDSSGKVERYF. CDR3 nucleotides: TGTGCCAGCACGGACTCCAGCGGGAAGGTCGAGCGGTACTTC. V usage is TRBV28 and J usage is TRBJ2-7; TRBD2 agrees at 7 bases. CDR3 length: 14 residues. Germline V gene lookup returns CDR1 MDHEN and CDR2 SYDVKM.

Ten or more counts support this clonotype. The DNA for the CDR3 is TGTGCCAGCAGCGCCAATAAGGCACTTAACACCGGGGAGCTGTTTTTT. Encoded protein: CASSANKALNTGELFF. This sequence joins TRBV13 and TRBJ2-2; D gene ambiguous. The CDR3 extends over 16 amino acids. Trimming left V 5 bases short and J 2 bases short, with 15 bases between. Germline assignment: CDR1 PRHDT and CDR2 FYEKMQ (reference sequence). Drawing the rest from reference TRBV13 and TRBJ2-2, the complete variable domain is AAGVIQSPRHLIKEKRETATLKCYPIPRHDTVYWYQQGPGQDPQFLISFYEKMQSDKGSIPDRFSAQQFSDYHSELNMSSLELGDSALYFCASSANKALNTGELFFGEGSRLTVL.

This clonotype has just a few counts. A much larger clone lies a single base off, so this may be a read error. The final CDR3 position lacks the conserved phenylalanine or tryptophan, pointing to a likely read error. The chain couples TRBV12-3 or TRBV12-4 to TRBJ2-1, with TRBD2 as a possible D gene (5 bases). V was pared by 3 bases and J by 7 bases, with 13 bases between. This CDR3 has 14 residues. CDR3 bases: TGTGCCAGCAGTTTCAGCGACGGCGGGAATGAGCAGTTCTCC. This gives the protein CASSFSDGGNEQFS.

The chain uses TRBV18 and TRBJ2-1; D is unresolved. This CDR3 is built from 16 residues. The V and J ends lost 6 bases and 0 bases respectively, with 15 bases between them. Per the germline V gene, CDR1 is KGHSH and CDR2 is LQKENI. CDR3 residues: CASSRKFVSSYNEQFF. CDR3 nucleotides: TGTGCCAGCTCTCGCAAATTCGTGAGCTCCTACAATGAGCAGTTCTTC.

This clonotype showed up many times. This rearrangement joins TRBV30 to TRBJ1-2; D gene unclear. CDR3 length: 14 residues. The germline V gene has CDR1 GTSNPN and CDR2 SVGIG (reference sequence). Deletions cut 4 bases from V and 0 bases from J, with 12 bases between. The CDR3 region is CAWTTPMTNYGYTF. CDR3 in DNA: TGTGCCTGGACTACTCCGATGACTAACTATGGCTACACCTTC.

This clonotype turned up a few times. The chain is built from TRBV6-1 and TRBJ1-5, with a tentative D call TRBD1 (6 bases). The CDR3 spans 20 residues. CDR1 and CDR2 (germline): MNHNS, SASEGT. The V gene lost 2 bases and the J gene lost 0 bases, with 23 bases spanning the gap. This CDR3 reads CASSEWTDGQSFYSNQPQHF. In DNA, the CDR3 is TGTGCCAGCAGTGAATGGACAGACGGCCAATCTTTTTATAGCAATCAGCCCCAGCATTTT.

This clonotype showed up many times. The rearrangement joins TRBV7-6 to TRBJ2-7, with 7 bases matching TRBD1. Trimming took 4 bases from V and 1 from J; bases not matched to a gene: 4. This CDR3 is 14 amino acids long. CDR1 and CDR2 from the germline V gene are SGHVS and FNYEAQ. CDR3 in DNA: TGTGCCAGCAGCTCCGCAGGGGGTTCCTACGAGCAGTACTTC. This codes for CASSSAGGSYEQYF.

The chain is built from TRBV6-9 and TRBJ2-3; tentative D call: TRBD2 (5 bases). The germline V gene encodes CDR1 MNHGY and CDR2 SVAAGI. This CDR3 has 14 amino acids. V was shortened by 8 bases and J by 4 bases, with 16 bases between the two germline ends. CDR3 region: CASSPSTSADTQYF. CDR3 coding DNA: TGTGCCAGCTCACCTAGCACAAGCGCAGATACGCAGTATTTT.

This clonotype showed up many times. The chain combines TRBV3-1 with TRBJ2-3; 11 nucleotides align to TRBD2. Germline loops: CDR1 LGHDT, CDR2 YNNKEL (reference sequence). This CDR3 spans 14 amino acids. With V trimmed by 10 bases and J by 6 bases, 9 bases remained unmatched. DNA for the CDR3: TGTGCCACAACGGGACTAGCGGATCGGGATACGCAGTATTTT. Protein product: CATTGLADRDTQYF.

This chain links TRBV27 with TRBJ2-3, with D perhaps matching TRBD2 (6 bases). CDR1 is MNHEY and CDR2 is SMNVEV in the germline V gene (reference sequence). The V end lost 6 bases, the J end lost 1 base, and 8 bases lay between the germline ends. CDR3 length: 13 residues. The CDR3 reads CASRLAGTDTQYF. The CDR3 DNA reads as TGTGCCAGCAGACTAGCTGGCACAGATACGCAGTATTTT.

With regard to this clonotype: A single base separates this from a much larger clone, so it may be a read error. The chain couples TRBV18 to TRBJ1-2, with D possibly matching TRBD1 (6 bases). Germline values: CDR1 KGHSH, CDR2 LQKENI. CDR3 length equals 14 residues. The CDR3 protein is CAGSPPGEPYGYTF. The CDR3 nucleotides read TGTGCCGGCTCACCACCAGGGGAGCCCTATGGCTACACCTTC. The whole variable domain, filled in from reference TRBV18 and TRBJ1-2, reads NAGVMQNPRHLVRRRGQEARLRCSPMKGHSHVYWYRQLPEEGLKFMVYLQKENIIDESGMPKERFSAEFPKEGPSILRIQQVVRGDSAAYFCAGSPPGEPYGYTFGSGTRLTVV.

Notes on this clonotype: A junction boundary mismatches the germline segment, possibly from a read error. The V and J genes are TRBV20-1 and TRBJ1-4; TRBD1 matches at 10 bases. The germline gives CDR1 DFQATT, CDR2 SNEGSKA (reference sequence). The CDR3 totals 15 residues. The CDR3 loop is CSASGTGATNEKLSF. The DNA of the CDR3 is TGCAGTGCTTCCGGGACAGGGGCAACTAATGAAAAACTGTCTTTT.

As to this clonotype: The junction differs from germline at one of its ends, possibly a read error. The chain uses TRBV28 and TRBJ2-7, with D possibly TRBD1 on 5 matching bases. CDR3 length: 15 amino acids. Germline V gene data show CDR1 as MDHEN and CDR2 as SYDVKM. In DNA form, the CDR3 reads TGTGCCAGCGGTTTATCCCGGACACCAGCCTACAAGCAGTACTTC. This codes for CASGLSRTPAYKQYF.

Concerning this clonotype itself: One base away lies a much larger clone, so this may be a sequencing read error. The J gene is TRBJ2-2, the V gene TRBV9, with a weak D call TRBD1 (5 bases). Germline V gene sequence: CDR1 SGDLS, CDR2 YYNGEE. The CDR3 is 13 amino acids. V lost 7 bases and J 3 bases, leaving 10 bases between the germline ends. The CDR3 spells CASAIGDTGELFF. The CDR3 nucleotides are TGTGCCAGCGCCATAGGGGACACCGGGGAGCTGTTTTTT. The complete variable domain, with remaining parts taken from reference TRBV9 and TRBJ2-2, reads DSGVTQTPKHLITATGQRVTLRCSPRSGDLSVYWYQQSLDQGLQFLIQYYNGEERAKGNILERFSAQQFPDLHSELNLSSLELGDSALYFCASAIGDTGELFFGEGSRLTVL.

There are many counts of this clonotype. CDR3 residues: CASSIPHRSSLNQPQHF. As DNA, the CDR3 is TGTGCCAGTAGTATCCCTCACAGATCATCCTTGAATCAGCCCCAGCATTTT. V is TRBV19 and J is TRBJ1-5; no definite D call. Between the trimmed V and J ends, which lost 3 bases and 4 bases, there was a span of 19 bases. The CDR3 has 17 amino acids. CDR1 and CDR2 (germline): LNHDA, SQIVND (reference sequence).

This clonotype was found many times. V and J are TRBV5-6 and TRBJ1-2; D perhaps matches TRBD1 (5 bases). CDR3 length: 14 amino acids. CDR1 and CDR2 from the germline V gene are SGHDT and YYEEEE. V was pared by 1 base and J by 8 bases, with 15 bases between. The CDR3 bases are TGTGCCAGCAGCTTGTTGGGGGTAGGGCGAGGCTACACCTTC. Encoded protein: CASSLLGVGRGYTF.

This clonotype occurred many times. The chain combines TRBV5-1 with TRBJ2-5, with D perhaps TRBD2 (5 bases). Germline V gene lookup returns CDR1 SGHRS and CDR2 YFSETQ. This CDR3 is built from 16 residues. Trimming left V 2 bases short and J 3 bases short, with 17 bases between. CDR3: CASSFRGYQAKETQYF. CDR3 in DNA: TGCGCCAGCAGCTTTAGAGGGTATCAGGCCAAAGAGACCCAGTACTTC.

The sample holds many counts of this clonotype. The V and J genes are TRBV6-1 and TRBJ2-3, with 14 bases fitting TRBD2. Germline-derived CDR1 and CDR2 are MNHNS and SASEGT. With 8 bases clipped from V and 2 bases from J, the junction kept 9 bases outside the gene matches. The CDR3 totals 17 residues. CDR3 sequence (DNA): TGTGCCAGCGGGCTGGGACTAGCGGGAGCTTTCACAGATACGCAGTATTTT. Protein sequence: CASGLGLAGAFTDTQYF.

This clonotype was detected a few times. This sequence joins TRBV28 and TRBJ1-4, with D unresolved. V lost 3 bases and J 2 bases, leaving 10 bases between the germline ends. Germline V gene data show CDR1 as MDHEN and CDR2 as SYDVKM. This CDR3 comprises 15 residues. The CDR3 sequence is CASSLTAATNEKLFF. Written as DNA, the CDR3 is TGTGCCAGCAGTTTGACGGCGGCTACTAATGAAAAACTGTTTTTT. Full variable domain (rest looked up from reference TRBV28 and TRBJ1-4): DVKVTQSSRYLVKRTGEKVFLECVQDMDHENMFWYRQDPGLGLRLIYFSYDVKMKEKGDIPEGYSVSREKKERFSLILESASTNQTSMYLCASSLTAATNEKLFFGSGTQLSVL.